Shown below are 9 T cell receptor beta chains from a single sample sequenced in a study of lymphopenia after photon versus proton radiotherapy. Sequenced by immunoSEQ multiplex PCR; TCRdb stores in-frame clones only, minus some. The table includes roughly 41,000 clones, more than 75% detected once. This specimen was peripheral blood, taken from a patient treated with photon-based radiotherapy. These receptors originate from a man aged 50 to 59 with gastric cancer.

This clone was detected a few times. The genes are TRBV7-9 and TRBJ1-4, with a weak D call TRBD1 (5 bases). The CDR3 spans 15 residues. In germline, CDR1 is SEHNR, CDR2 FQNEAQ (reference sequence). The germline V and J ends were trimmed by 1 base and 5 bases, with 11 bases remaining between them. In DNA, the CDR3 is TGTGCCAGCAGCTTAGACAGGTTCCTAAATGAAAAACTGTTTTTT. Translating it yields CASSLDRFLNEKLFF.

As DNA, the CDR3 is TGCGCCAGCAAGCGGGAGTCTGGAAACACCATATATTTT. It translates to CASKRESGNTIYF. This chain links TRBV10-2 with TRBJ1-3; no definite D call. V lost 7 bases and J 1 base, leaving 8 bases between the germline ends. CDR3 length: 13 amino acids. Germline V gene lookup returns CDR1 WSHSY and CDR2 SAAADI.

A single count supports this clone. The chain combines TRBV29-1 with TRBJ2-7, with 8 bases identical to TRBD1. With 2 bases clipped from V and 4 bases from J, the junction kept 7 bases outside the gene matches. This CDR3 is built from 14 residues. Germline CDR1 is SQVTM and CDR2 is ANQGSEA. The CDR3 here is CSVESTGGVYEQYF. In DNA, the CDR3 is TGCAGCGTTGAAAGCACAGGGGGAGTATACGAGCAGTACTTC.

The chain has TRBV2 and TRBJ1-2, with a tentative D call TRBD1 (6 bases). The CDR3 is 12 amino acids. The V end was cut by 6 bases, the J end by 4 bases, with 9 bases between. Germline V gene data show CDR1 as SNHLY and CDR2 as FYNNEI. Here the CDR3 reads CASRTGSYGYTF. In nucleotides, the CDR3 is TGTGCCAGCAGAACAGGGAGCTATGGCTACACCTTC.

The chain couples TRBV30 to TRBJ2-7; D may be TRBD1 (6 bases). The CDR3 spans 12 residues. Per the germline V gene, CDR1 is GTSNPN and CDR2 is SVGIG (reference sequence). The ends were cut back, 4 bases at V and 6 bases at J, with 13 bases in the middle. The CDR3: CAWTSQGFEQYF. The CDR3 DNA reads TGTGCCTGGACCTCACAGGGCTTCGAGCAGTACTTC.

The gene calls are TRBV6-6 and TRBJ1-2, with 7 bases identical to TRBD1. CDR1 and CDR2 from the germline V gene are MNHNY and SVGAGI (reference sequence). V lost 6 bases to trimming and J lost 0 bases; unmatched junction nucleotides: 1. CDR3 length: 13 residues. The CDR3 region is CASSGQANYGYTF. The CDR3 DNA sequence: TGTGCCAGCAGCGGACAGGCTAACTATGGCTACACCTTC.

The CDR3 loop reads CASRDSGNTIYF. CDR3 DNA sequence: TGTGCCAGCAGAGACTCTGGAAACACCATATATTTT. The J gene is TRBJ1-3, the V gene TRBV6-6; no reliable D call. V was cut by 6 bases and J by 0 bases, with 3 bases left in between. There are 12 residues in the CDR3. Germline values: CDR1 MNHNY, CDR2 SVGAGI (reference sequence).

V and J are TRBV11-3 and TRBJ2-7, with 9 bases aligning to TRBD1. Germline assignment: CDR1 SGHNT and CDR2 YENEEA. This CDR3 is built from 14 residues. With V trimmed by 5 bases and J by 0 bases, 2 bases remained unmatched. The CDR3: CASSRDRDSYEQYF. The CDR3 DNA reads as TGTGCCAGCAGCCGGGACAGGGACTCCTACGAGCAGTACTTC.

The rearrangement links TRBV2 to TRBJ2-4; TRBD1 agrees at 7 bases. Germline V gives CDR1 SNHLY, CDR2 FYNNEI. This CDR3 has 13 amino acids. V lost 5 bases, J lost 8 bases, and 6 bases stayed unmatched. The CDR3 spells CASSFDTGDIQYF. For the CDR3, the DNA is TGTGCCAGCAGTTTTGACACAGGGGACATTCAGTACTTC.